This T cell receptor beta chain was identified in a study of T-cell memory formation after mild COVID-19. Study outcomes and limitations: Largely, contracting CD4+ clones fell within CM and EM, and contracting CD8+ clones within EMRA.

Constant-segment primers served in 5'RACE that generated TCR alpha and TCR beta cDNA libraries bearing sample barcodes and UMIs. A single record per CDR3 protein comes from TCRdb applying MiXCR to the 5' RACE reads. The sample includes roughly 620,000 distinct CDR3 sequences, roughly 18% of them seen just once. Germline lookup yields CDR1 SGHVS and CDR2 FQNEAQ. The CDR3 totals 15 residues. Trimming cost V 5 bases and J 7 bases; bases outside gene matches: 11. Comments on this clonotype: Its target is unknown.

V gene TRBV7-8 combines with J gene TRBJ1-2, with 9 bases identical to TRBD1. This receptor was taken from an adult woman who had mild COVID-19 (a few samples of this study predate the infection). Cell type and time point are not known. The sample comprised PBMCs or a T cell subset sorted from them (not recorded which). This CDR3 is CASSQTDRGRSGYTF. In nucleotides, the CDR3 is TGTGCCAGCAGCCAGACGGACAGGGGTCGGAGTGGCTACACCTTC. Together with reference TRBV7-8 and TRBJ1-2, the CDR3 gives the full variable domain: GAGVSQSPRYKVAKRGQDVALRCDPISGHVSLFWYQQALGQGPEFLTYFQNEAQLDKSGLPSDRFFAERPEGSVSTLKIQRTQQEDSAVYLCASSQTDRGRSGYTFGSGTRLTVV.